This T cell receptor beta chain is from a study of blood T cell repertoires in COVID-19. The overall study: T cells, B-cell-depleted T cells, or PBMCs supplied cDNA or gDNA.

The repertoire was sequenced with immunoSEQ multiplex PCR; TCRdb's copy has only in-frame clones and lacks some. Altogether some 200,000 clones are present, roughly 75% being singletons, with the ten largest covering about 7%. The receptor was derived from a woman aged 70 to 79 with acute or convalescent COVID-19. Material: peripheral blood.

DNA for the CDR3: TGTGCCAGCAAGACTAGTGTTACAGATACGCAGTATTTT. Protein sequence: CASKTSVTDTQYF. The V call is TRBV6-5, the J call TRBJ2-3, with D perhaps matching TRBD2 (6 bases). The V end was cut by 7 bases, the J end by 3 bases, with 11 bases between. This CDR3 region has 13 residues. Germline values: CDR1 MNHEY, CDR2 SVGAGI.